The 9 T cell receptor beta chains reported below all come from one sample, sequenced in a study of T cells in Graves' hyperthyroidism and ophthalmopathy. It was RNA transcripts that yielded the amplified TCR beta CDR3 regions. A first-round RT-PCR of the TCR CDR3 used the HTBI primer set. TCRdb recomputed calls from the multiplex PCR reads with MiXCR, one row per CDR3 protein. The sample has about 350,000 distinct CDR3 sequences, around 18% seen once. Sample: blood. Source of these receptors: a woman between 40 and 50 years old with Graves' ophthalmopathy.

This clonotype was picked up many times. The CDR3 bases are TGTGCCATCACCGCGACGAACACCGGGGAGCTGTTTTTT. Amino acids: CAITATNTGELFF. The chain couples TRBV10-3 to TRBJ2-2; D unclear. The CDR3 sequence is 13 residues long. The V and J ends lost 7 bases and 0 bases respectively, with 6 bases between them. Looked up from germline, CDR1 is ENHRY and CDR2 is SYGVKD.

This clonotype was picked up many times. This chain connects TRBV7-2 to TRBJ2-5; TRBD2 matches at 8 bases. Germline CDR1 is SGHTA and CDR2 is FQGNSA. Trimming removed 1 base from V and 4 bases from J; junction bases left unmatched: 5. This CDR3 is built from 15 residues. The CDR3: CASSLEAGVVETQYF. Here the CDR3 DNA reads TGTGCCAGCAGCTTAGAAGCGGGAGTAGTAGAGACCCAGTACTTC.

J is TRBJ1-6 and V is TRBV6-1; D call uncertain. This CDR3 comprises 14 residues. V was shortened by 4 bases and J by 9 bases, with 13 bases between the two germline ends. Germline assignment: CDR1 MNHNS and CDR2 SASEGT. CDR3 protein: CASSVLITASPLHF. For the CDR3, the DNA is TGTGCCAGCAGTGTCTTGATTACCGCTTCACCCCTCCACTTT.

This clonotype was counted many times. The chain is built from TRBV6-5 and TRBJ2-2; 8 bases fit TRBD1. Looked up from germline, CDR1 is MNHEY and CDR2 is SVGAGI. J gave up 6 bases and V 0 bases, and 6 bases lay outside the gene matches. This CDR3 is 16 amino acids long. The CDR3 DNA reads as TGTGCCAGCAGTTACTCGACAGGGGCACAAGCCGGGGAGCTGTTTTTT. Translating gives CASSYSTGAQAGELFF.

This clonotype occurred many times. This chain uses TRBV28 with TRBJ1-2; no clear D gene. This CDR3 is 14 amino acids long. CDR1 is MDHEN, CDR2 SYDVKM, per germline. V lost 5 bases to trimming and J lost 4 bases, with 14 bases between them. The CDR3 DNA follows: TGTGCCAGCAGTGCTCGCCGGGTTGGCTATGGCTACACCTTC. Translated, it gives CASSARRVGYGYTF.

This clonotype was seen at least ten times. The rearrangement uses TRBV29-1 and TRBJ1-1; 11 bases fit TRBD1. This CDR3 comprises 14 residues. Germline lookup yields CDR1 SQVTM and CDR2 ANQGSEA. Trimming took 5 bases from V and 4 from J; bases not matched to a gene: 6. CDR3 residues: CSVPGQGEITEAFF. The CDR3 bases are TGCAGCGTTCCGGGACAGGGGGAAATCACTGAAGCTTTCTTT.

This clonotype was counted many times. This rearrangement joins TRBV7-8 to TRBJ1-5; no definite D call. V lost 2 bases and J lost 0, with 5 bases in between. Germline V CDR1 and CDR2: SGHVS, FQNEAQ. CDR3 length: 14 residues. The CDR3 sequence is CASSLRNSNQPQHF. As DNA, the CDR3 is TGTGCCAGCAGCTTACGAAATAGCAATCAGCCCCAGCATTTT.

This clonotype occurred many times. This chain uses TRBV7-4 with TRBJ2-2, with TRBD2 matching 9 bases. Unmatched junction bases numbered 18, after V lost 3 bases and J lost 4 bases. The CDR3 sequence is 20 residues long. Per the germline V gene, CDR1 is SGHVT and CDR2 is SQSDAQ. The CDR3 nucleotides read TGTGCCAGCAGCTTTCGACTAGCGGTCGACCTATCCCTGACCACCGGGGAGCTGTTTTTT. Amino acid sequence: CASSFRLAVDLSLTTGELFF.

This clonotype was seen repeatedly, ten times or more. The V and J genes are TRBV6-5 and TRBJ2-7; 11 nucleotides align to TRBD2. Germline V CDR1 and CDR2: MNHEY, SVGAGI. J gave up 1 base and V 4 bases, and 0 bases lay outside the gene matches. CDR3 length equals 14 residues. In nucleotides, the CDR3 is TGTGCCAGCAGTTGGACTAGCGGGTCCTACGAGCAGTACTTC. It translates to CASSWTSGSYEQYF.